This entry describes one T cell receptor (beta chain). Its antigen remains unidentified. The method was immunoSEQ multiplex PCR; TCRdb's version includes in-frame clones alone and lacks a portion of them. The top ten clones hold 8% to 13% of a sample with 100,000 to 150,000 clones, over 75% of them seen once. The sample belongs to a study of T cell responses to AZD1222 COVID-19 vaccine. Trimming cost V 6 bases and J 3 bases, with 9 bases left between them. Germline V gene sequence: CDR1 MNHEY, CDR2 SVGAGI. CDR3 length equals 12 residues. Study-level results: Spike-specific TCRs gained breadth and depth after people received two AZD1222 doses. The peak T cell response came first, and repertoires were sampled only after it. The donor group comprised mostly white British people and more females; the analysis possibly underestimated clonal diversity. Mapped onto spike, vaccine-associated CD4 TCRs spanned it and were dominant at 160-218 and 743-854.

The chain employs TRBV6-5 and TRBJ2-7; D unclear. The sample was peripheral blood, taken on day 0 of AZD1222 vaccination. The clonotype originates from an adult in good health. The CDR3 region is CASRKDGYEQYF. CDR3 nucleotides: TGTGCCAGCAGAAAGGACGGCTACGAGCAGTACTTC.